Here is one TCR beta chain with its context. This clonotype was recorded many times. Which antigen it targets is not known. Base qualities are missing; no much larger clone stands one base away. These data belong to a study of T-cell reconstitution after alpha-beta-depleted transplantation in children listed by TCRdb under 2016. About the full investigation: T-cell immune reconstitution after TCRalphabeta/CD19-depleted allogeneic hematopoietic cell transplantation in children was quantitatively tracked in the study by means of TCR repertoire profiling.

The library was generated by PCR. The sequencing machine was an Illumina HiSeq 2500. To normalize quantification of the TCRbeta repertoire, the TCR libraries were built with molecular barcoding that relied on unique molecular identifiers. The public reads were run again by TCRdb, first through fastp at Q25 and then through MiXCR, and only productive beta chains were kept. Rows merge per CDR3 protein into single entries with the most common DNA and genes. For this sample the table gives approximately 640,000 distinct CDR3 sequences, of which 16% were detected only once. About 1.1% of the sample goes to the ten largest clones. Reading from cysteine to phenylalanine, the CDR3 counts 15 amino acids. The sequence is cut down to CDR3 DNA, 45 bases in frame from base 1. According to the germline V gene, CDR1 reads SQVTM and CDR2 reads ANQGSEA. For this chain, trimming is 4 bases at the V end and 3 bases at the J end, and the number of junction bases without a gene match is 9.

This sequence was found in a human donor who donated a stem cell graft to a child with acute myeloid leukemia. The V gene is TRBV29-1 and the J gene is TRBJ2-5, with TRBD1 identical over 9 junction bases. Sample: PBMCs from the stem cell graft donor, taken from the stem cell graft. The CDR3 region reads CSVAAPRTGEETQYF. The DNA sequence follows: TGCAGCGTTGCCGCCCCCCGGACAGGGGAAGAGACCCAGTACTTC. With the rest looked up from the reference TRBV29-1 and TRBJ2-5 genes rather than sequenced, the full variable domain is SAVISQKPSRDICQRGTSLTIQCQVDSQVTMMFWYRQQPGQSLTLIATANQGSEATYESGFVIDKFPISRPNLTFSTLTVSNMSPEDSSIYLCSVAAPRTGEETQYFGPGTRLLVL.